This T cell receptor beta chain was sequenced during a study of T cell changes during pregnancy in multiple sclerosis. TCRdb keeps only in-frame clones here, not all; method: immunoSEQ multiplex PCR. The table includes around 50,000 clones, around nine tenths detected once. Looked up from germline, CDR1 is MNHNS and CDR2 is SASEGT. V shed 2 bases and J 3 bases; nucleotides not matched to a gene: 6. The CDR3 sequence is 16 residues long. The specimen was peripheral blood from another person, used as feeder cells. V is TRBV6-1 and J is TRBJ2-3; 9 nucleotides agree with TRBD2. This clonotype originated in a human donor whose cells served as feeder cells for cultures in a pregnancy study. The CDR3 region is CASSEFSGSTTDTQYF. CDR3 coding DNA: TGTGCCAGCAGTGAATTTAGCGGGAGTACAACAGATACGCAGTATTTT.